This TCR beta chain was recovered during a study of blood T cell repertoires in COVID-19. For the study at large: The samples span acute and convalescent COVID-19 from the United States, Italy and Spain. The cDNA or gDNA used as material had been derived from T cells, B-cell-depleted T cells, or PBMCs.

This CDR3 spans 14 amino acids. Per germline, CDR1 SGHTA and CDR2 FQGNSA. Trimming took 1 base from V and 4 from J, leaving 10 bases between them. Per the original data handling: The authors estimated nucleated cell counts from reference gene primer amplification. Method: immunoSEQ multiplex PCR; TCRdb's copy keeps in-frame clones and lacks some. The DNA gave D and trimming, while V, J and clone size come from that table. Of about 670,000 clones in the sample, 90% are singletons; the top ten hold more than 0.25%. The V gene is TRBV7-2, the J gene TRBJ1-2, with TRBD1 as a possible D gene (6 bases). This TCR derives from a woman between 18 and 29 years old with acute or convalescent COVID-19. Sequencing was carried out using peripheral blood. DNA for the CDR3: TGTGCCAGCAGCTTAGGTGGGGGCGGCTATGGCTACACCTTC. Its translation: CASSLGGGGYGYTF.